The present TCR beta chain was sequenced within a study of shared clonotypes between healthy human individuals. Turning to the study itself: Donor composition was a couple of women and three men, aged 18 to 49.

Naive CD8 populations comprised CD45RO-negative cells positively selected for CCR7, excluding terminally differentiated effector memory CD45RA+ cells. The donor population consisted of healthy HIV-negative adults with no recent acute infections or vaccinations. CDR3 size: 16 residues. V was cut by 5 bases and J by 3 bases, with 20 bases left in between. Germline loops: CDR1 SEHNR, CDR2 FQNEAQ (reference sequence). The test was conducted at deep level. Profiling relied on immunoSEQ multiplex PCR, and the TCRdb table lists in-frame clones only, not all of them. The sample yields about 1,900,000 clones, over 85% seen once.

The chain links TRBV7-9 to TRBJ2-7; TRBD1 is a possible D gene (7 bases). The clonotype comes from a man between 18 and 35 years old in good health. The specimen was naive CD8+ T cells sorted from blood. CDR3 loop: CASSLLIGGQNYEQYF. The DNA of the CDR3 is TGTGCCAGCAGCCTCCTTATCGGGGGACAGAACTACGAGCAGTACTTC.